This T cell receptor beta chain derives from a study of T cells in Graves' hyperthyroidism and ophthalmopathy. General study findings and limits: Within blood appeared most thyroid clonotypes that had expanded above 0.001.

Template material for amplifying TCR beta CDR3 regions consisted of RNA transcripts. Carried out on the TCR CDR3, a first-round RT-PCR used the HTBI primer set. TCRdb re-derived calls from the multiplex PCR reads in MiXCR, one entry per CDR3 protein. In the table there are more than 500,000 distinct CDR3 sequences, over 12% of which are singletons. Of note for this clonotype: Its matching antigen is unknown.

CDR3 length equals 12 residues. Germline CDR1 is MNHNS and CDR2 is SASEGT. V trimming: 4 bases; J trimming: 13 bases; junction bases outside the gene matches: 4. Exclusion of patients followed from uncontrolled infection, other autoimmune disease, pregnancy or lactation. Sample: blood. The sequence was obtained from a woman aged 35 to 49 with Graves' ophthalmopathy. The chain uses TRBV6-1 and TRBJ2-6; 7 bases map to TRBD2. CDR3 protein: CASSGEGFVLTF. The CDR3 nucleotides are TGTGCCAGCAGTGGGGAGGGTTTTGTCCTGACTTTC.